The 6 T cell receptor beta chains given below trace back to one sample, sequenced in a study of T cells in Graves' hyperthyroidism and ophthalmopathy. RNA transcripts yielded amplified TCR beta CDR3 regions. Using the HTBI primer set, a first-round RT-PCR was run on the TCR CDR3. TCRdb reprocessed the multiplex PCR reads with MiXCR, giving one entry per CDR3 protein. The sample carries about 840,000 distinct CDR3 sequences, 35% to 45% recorded once. The sequenced sample was blood. All receptors derive from a man aged 18 to 30 with Graves' hyperthyroidism.

This clonotype was counted only a few times. The J gene is TRBJ2-2, the V gene TRBV11-2, with TRBD1 as a possible D gene (5 bases). Germline CDR1 is SGHAT and CDR2 is FQNNGV. V gave up 6 bases and J gave up 3 bases, with 14 bases separating them. This CDR3 contains 15 residues. The CDR3 nucleotides are TGTGCCAGCAGTTCTCCAGGGCGATACACCGGGGAGCTGTTTTTT. Its protein is CASSSPGRYTGELFF.

The chain carries TRBV11-1 and TRBJ2-3; D unclear. The CDR3 runs 16 residues. V lost 5 bases, J lost 1 base, and 16 bases lay in between. Germline CDR1 and CDR2: SGHAT and FQDESV (reference sequence). CDR3 protein: CASSQSRTAGTDTQYF. CDR3 bases: TGTGCCAGCAGCCAGTCCCGAACGGCTGGCACAGATACGCAGTATTTT.

The chain employs TRBV2 and TRBJ1-3; D is perhaps TRBD1 (6 bases). The CDR3 runs to 15 residues. The germline V and J ends were trimmed by 10 bases and 0 bases, with 16 bases remaining between them. CDR1 is SNHLY, CDR2 FYNNEI, per germline. The CDR3 loop is CAIRGGPTSGNTIYF. CDR3 sequence (DNA): TGTGCCATCAGAGGGGGTCCAACCTCTGGAAACACCATATATTTT.

In its sample, this clonotype was seen a few times. V usage is TRBV20-1 and J usage is TRBJ2-7; no clear D. V lost 6 bases and J 0 bases, leaving 9 bases between the germline ends. Germline values: CDR1 DFQATT, CDR2 SNEGSKA (reference sequence). This CDR3 is 12 amino acids long. The CDR3 sequence: CSAAAPSYEQYF. The CDR3 nucleotides read TGCAGTGCCGCGGCCCCCTCCTACGAGCAGTACTTC.

This clonotype was observed a few times. The chain recombines TRBV5-1 with TRBJ2-5; 12 nucleotides match TRBD2. TRBJ2-7 matches the DNA end more closely, so the J call is doubtful. From germline, CDR1 is SGHRS and CDR2 YFSETQ. The CDR3 totals 17 residues. The CDR3 here is CASSFRLAGESSYEQYF. The CDR3 coding sequence is TGCGCCAGCAGCTTTAGACTAGCGGGGGAGAGCTCCTACGAGCAGTACTTC.

This clonotype has only a few counts. The V gene is TRBV20-1, the J gene TRBJ1-1; unclear D gene. Germline loops: CDR1 DFQATT, CDR2 SNEGSKA (reference sequence). The CDR3 is made up of 15 amino acids. V was cut by 5 bases and J by 3 bases, with 19 bases left in between. The CDR3 nucleotides are TGCAGTGCTTCGCCTAGAGGCAGGACTTACACTGAAGCTTTCTTT. Its protein product is CSASPRGRTYTEAFF.